This entry concerns a single TCR beta chain. The V and J ends lost 3 bases and 2 bases respectively, with 10 bases between them. Germline V gives CDR1 SGHTS, CDR2 YDEGEE. The CDR3 is 14 amino acids. This sample was included in a study of blood T cell repertoires in COVID-19. Whole-study context: Samples representing acute and convalescent COVID-19 were sourced from the United States, Italy and Spain. In each case, the material was cDNA or gDNA derived from T cells, B-cell-depleted T cells, or PBMCs.

In the original processing: Amplifying reference gene primers gave estimates of nucleated cell counts. The table came from immunoSEQ multiplex PCR; TCRdb's copy has only in-frame clones and leaves some out. That table gives V, J and clone size, and the DNA gave D and trimming. Altogether about 72,000 clones are present, roughly 88% being singletons, with the ten largest covering about 8%. The sequencing sample was made of peripheral blood. The rearrangement joins TRBV5-8 to TRBJ2-3; possibly TRBD2 for D (5 bases). This receptor was obtained from a man aged 30 to 39 with acute or convalescent COVID-19. The CDR3 DNA reads as TGTGCCAGCAGCTCCAGGACTTTCACAGATACGCAGTATTTT. It is translated as CASSSRTFTDTQYF.